The 25 T cell receptor beta chains below come from one sample, sequenced in a study of identical twins. MiXCR was run by TCRdb on the 5' RACE reads, yielding one entry per CDR3 protein. The sample consists of 1.5 million to 2 million distinct CDR3 sequences, around 33% of them appearing once. Sequenced: cord blood. These receptors were collected from a newborn girl in good health.

The chain carries TRBV11-2 and TRBJ1-6; 7 bases are a match to TRBD1. Germline V gene sequence: CDR1 SGHAT, CDR2 FQNNGV. The CDR3 runs to 15 residues. The J segment lost 10 bases and the V segment lost 3 bases, leaving 9 bases of the junction unmatched. As DNA, the CDR3 is TGTGCCAGCAGCTTCTTAAGACAGGGATGGTCACCCCTCCACTTT. This translates into CASSFLRQGWSPLHF.

The chain is built from TRBV20-1 and TRBJ2-5, with 9 bases that match TRBD2. The CDR3 length is 13 residues. Germline CDR1 and CDR2: DFQATT and SNEGSKA (reference sequence). With V trimmed by 3 bases and J by 4 bases, 3 bases remained unmatched. The chain's CDR3 is CSASSAGGETQYF. For the CDR3, the DNA is TGCAGTGCTAGTTCAGCGGGGGGAGAGACCCAGTACTTC.

CDR3 protein: CSATPGQGLHGYTF. For the CDR3, the DNA is TGCAGTGCGACGCCGGGACAGGGCCTCCATGGCTACACCTTC. This sequence joins TRBV20-1 and TRBJ1-2; 9 nucleotides align to TRBD1. Trimming at V came to 6 bases and at J to 6 bases, leaving 11 bases not matched to a gene. This CDR3 contains 14 residues. The germline gives CDR1 DFQATT, CDR2 SNEGSKA (reference sequence).

The chain uses TRBV2 and TRBJ2-1, with 7 nucleotides matching TRBD1. Per germline, CDR1 SNHLY and CDR2 FYNNEI. The CDR3 is made up of 14 amino acids. V was clipped by 11 bases and J by 2 bases; unmatched bases: 9. The CDR3 here is CAGTGTVTYNEQFF. CDR3 nucleotides: TGTGCCGGAACCGGGACAGTCACCTACAATGAGCAGTTCTTC.

This clonotype has only a few counts. V is TRBV7-9 and J is TRBJ2-3; the match to TRBD2 covers 8 bases. The ends lost 3 bases at V and 4 bases at J; junction bases unmatched: 3. Germline lookup yields CDR1 SEHNR and CDR2 FQNEAQ (reference sequence). The CDR3 length is 14 residues. CDR3 sequence: CASSLIGGADTQYF. CDR3 nucleotides: TGTGCCAGCAGCTTGATCGGGGGGGCAGATACGCAGTATTTT.

This clonotype was seen more than once but under ten times. V is TRBV7-9 and J is TRBJ2-7; D is ambiguous. The V gene lost 3 bases and the J gene lost 6 bases, with 9 bases spanning the gap. This CDR3 spans 12 amino acids. Germline V gene sequence: CDR1 SEHNR, CDR2 FQNEAQ (reference sequence). CDR3 sequence reads: CASSFDTGEQYF. The CDR3 nucleotides are TGTGCCAGCAGCTTCGACACCGGCGAGCAGTACTTC.

Only a few counts were recorded for this clonotype. This sequence joins TRBV28 and TRBJ2-1, with 8 bases matching TRBD1. The J call may be mistaken, given a closer DNA end match to TRBJ2-7. The germline CDR1 and CDR2 sequences are MDHEN and SYDVKM. CDR3 length: 14 residues. This chain's CDR3 is CASSAGQDYNEQYF. The CDR3 nucleotides read TGTGCCAGCAGTGCGGGACAGGACTACAATGAGCAGTACTTC.

The chain is built from TRBV5-1 and TRBJ2-1; the match to TRBD1 covers 9 bases. TRBJ2-7 matches the DNA end more closely, so the J call is doubtful. Per the germline V gene, CDR1 is SGHRS and CDR2 is YFSETQ. This CDR3 region has 17 residues. CDR3 bases: TGCGCCAGCAGCCTCGTAGGGACAGGGTTTTATAACAATGAGCAGTACTTC. Translated, it gives CASSLVGTGFYNNEQYF.

This clonotype appeared once. A much bigger clone sits one base away, suggesting this may be a read error. This sequence joins TRBV6-5 and TRBJ2-1; a possible D gene is TRBD2 (6 bases). The CDR3 extends over 13 amino acids. Germline loops: CDR1 MNHEY, CDR2 SVGAGI. The CDR3 loop reads CASSYSDYNEQSF. DNA for the CDR3: TGTGCCAGCAGTTACTCGGACTACAATGAGCAGTCCTTC.

A few counts support this clonotype. This sequence joins TRBV4-1 and TRBJ1-6; perhaps TRBD1 as D (5 bases). V lost 0 bases and J lost 4, with 13 bases in between. The CDR3 loop spans 17 amino acids. Germline CDR1 is MGHRA and CDR2 is YSYEKL. CDR3 protein: CASSQEPYRPYNSPLHF. The CDR3 region has the DNA TGCGCCAGCAGCCAAGAGCCTTACAGGCCTTATAATTCACCCCTCCACTTT.

V usage is TRBV7-2 and J usage is TRBJ2-4, with 8 positions matching TRBD1. Germline CDR1 is SGHTA and CDR2 is FQGNSA. There are 15 residues in the CDR3. V gave up 3 bases and J gave up 9 bases; unmatched junction bases: 10. The CDR3, as DNA: TGTGCCAGCAGCTTGGGGAGAGGACAGGGAAGCATTCAGTACTTC. Protein sequence: CASSLGRGQGSIQYF. Full variable domain (missing parts from reference TRBV7-2 and TRBJ2-4): GAGVSQSPSNKVTEKGKDVELRCDPISGHTALYWYRQSLGQGLEFLIYFQGNSAPDKSGLPSDRFSAERTGGSVSTLTIQRTQQEDSAVYLCASSLGRGQGSIQYFGAGTRLSVL.

This clonotype has at least ten counts. The V call is TRBV11-2, the J call TRBJ2-1; 8 bases match TRBD2. J was trimmed by 3 bases and V by 1 base; bases with no gene match: 5. Germline V CDR1 and CDR2: SGHAT, FQNNGV. The CDR3 is 16 amino acids. The CDR3, as DNA: TGTGCCAGCAGCTTAGTAAGGGGACTAGTCTACAATGAGCAGTTCTTC. This translates into CASSLVRGLVYNEQFF.

This clonotype was picked up a small number of times. The chain combines TRBV6-1 with TRBJ1-4; 9 bases are shared with TRBD1. The germline V gene encodes CDR1 MNHNS and CDR2 SASEGT. The CDR3 sequence is 17 residues long. Unmatched junction bases numbered 15, after V lost 6 bases and J lost 7 bases. CDR3 coding DNA: TGTGCCAGCAGCCTGGGCGGGACAGGGCCCTCGGGTGAAAAACTGTTTTTT. Translation gives CASSLGGTGPSGEKLFF.

This clonotype was recorded a few times. The V gene is TRBV7-8, the J gene TRBJ2-1; D is unclear. There are 15 residues in the CDR3. With 0 bases removed from V and 6 bases from J, the gap between germline ends came to 12 bases. Germline V lookup: CDR1 SGHVS, CDR2 FQNEAQ. The CDR3 DNA reads TGTGCCAGCAGCTTAGCGAGGTCCTGGGGCAATGAGCAGTTCTTC. Amino acids: CASSLARSWGNEQFF.

Worth noting for this clonotype: Compared with germline, one end of the junction differs, possibly owing to a read error. The V gene is TRBV20-1, the J gene TRBJ2-7; D unresolved. The CDR3 runs to 12 residues. Looked up from germline, CDR1 is DFQATT and CDR2 is SNEGSKA (reference sequence). The CDR3 spells CSSSDGHYEQYF. CDR3 nucleotide sequence: TGCAGTTCTAGTGACGGTCACTACGAGCAGTACTTC.

The CDR3 region is CATSRDGTGFTDTQYF. The CDR3 DNA reads TGTGCCACCAGCAGAGATGGGACAGGTTTCACAGATACGCAGTATTTT. The rearrangement joins TRBV15 to TRBJ2-3; 8 positions agree with TRBD1. Losses at the gene ends were 0 bases for V and 2 bases for J; bases not matched to a gene: 4. This CDR3 is built from 16 residues. Germline CDR1 and CDR2: LNHNV and YYDKDF (reference sequence).

The chain has TRBV5-1 and TRBJ2-3; the match to TRBD1 covers 10 bases. Germline loops: CDR1 SGHRS, CDR2 YFSETQ. The CDR3 is 17 amino acids. Germline trimming cut 4 bases from V and 1 base from J; bases unmatched to any gene: 9. The CDR3 region is CASSPGTGVGRTDTQYF. For the CDR3, the DNA is TGCGCCAGCAGCCCCGGGACAGGGGTCGGACGCACAGATACGCAGTATTTT.

The chain recombines TRBV3-1 with TRBJ1-1; the D is unclear. This CDR3 is built from 14 residues. Germline V CDR1 and CDR2: LGHDT, YNNKEL (reference sequence). The V end was cut by 0 bases, the J end by 3 bases, with 8 bases between. The CDR3 nucleotides read TGTGCCAGCAGCCAAGAACATTCGGACACTGAAGCTTTCTTT. Protein product: CASSQEHSDTEAFF.

This clonotype was observed a few times. The CDR3 loop is CSAEARMTLWDTQYF. The CDR3 nucleotides read TGCAGTGCCGAAGCGAGGATGACACTGTGGGATACGCAGTATTTT. The gene calls are TRBV20-1 and TRBJ2-3; D not resolved. Germline CDR1 DFQATT, CDR2 SNEGSKA (reference sequence). The CDR3 runs to 15 residues. V lost 6 bases and J lost 6, with 22 bases in between.

The chain has TRBV5-1 and TRBJ1-1, with D perhaps matching TRBD1 (5 bases). With 3 bases removed from V and 10 bases from J, the gap between germline ends came to 13 bases. The CDR3 covers 12 residues. Germline CDR1 and CDR2: SGHRS and YFSETQ. In nucleotides, the CDR3 is TGCGCCAGCAGCTCCGGACATTTGGGAGCTTTCTTT. This encodes CASSSGHLGAFF.

This clonotype was counted once. The chain uses TRBV5-1 and TRBJ1-1, with D possibly matching TRBD1 (5 bases). CDR1 is SGHRS and CDR2 is YFSETQ in the germline V gene. Deletions cut 2 bases from V and 3 bases from J, with 14 bases between. The CDR3 has 15 amino acids. CDR3 bases: TGCGCCAGCAGCTTCGGAAGACAGTCGGACACTGAAGCTTTCTTT. As protein: CASSFGRQSDTEAFF.

This clonotype came up a few times. The V gene is TRBV6-6, the J gene TRBJ2-1; TRBD2 might be the D (5 bases). Per germline, CDR1 MNHNY and CDR2 SVGAGI (reference sequence). There are 11 residues in the CDR3. V shed 6 bases and J shed 12 bases, with 12 bases lying between them. CDR3 loop: CASSSSLAQFF. The CDR3 nucleotides read TGTGCCAGCAGCTCCTCGCTAGCGCAGTTCTTC.

The CDR3 DNA reads as TGCGCCAGCAGCTTGGCTCGACTAGCGGGAGGTGGGGATACGCAGTATTTT. It is translated as CASSLARLAGGGDTQYF. V gene TRBV5-1 combines with J gene TRBJ2-3, with TRBD2 identical over 13 bases. Germline loops: CDR1 SGHRS, CDR2 YFSETQ. CDR3 size: 17 residues. The junction had 7 bases not matched to a gene; V was cut back by 0 bases and J by 6 bases.

Of note for this clonotype: At one of its ends the junction is not consistent with the germline gene, which may arise from a read error. The genes are TRBV12-3 or TRBV12-4 and TRBJ2-1; D possibly uses TRBD1 or TRBD2 (5 bases each). The CDR3 is 15 residues long. The CDR3 loop is CAGSRDPQPYNEQFF. DNA of the CDR3: TGTGCCGGCAGTCGGGACCCCCAGCCCTACAATGAGCAGTTCTTC.

The chain combines TRBV6-2 or TRBV6-3 with TRBJ2-4, with 10 nucleotides matching TRBD2. Germline V gene lookup returns CDR1 MNHEY and CDR2 SVGEGT. This CDR3 is built from 14 residues. The V and J ends lost 6 bases and 5 bases, in that order; junction bases with no gene match: 4. CDR3: CASRMTSGQNIQYF. CDR3 nucleotides: TGTGCCAGCAGGATGACTAGCGGGCAAAACATTCAGTACTTC.